The 30 T cell receptor beta chains below all came from one sample that was sequenced in a study of blood T cell repertoires in COVID-19. TCRdb's table, derived via immunoSEQ multiplex PCR, lists solely in-frame clones and lacks some. Of 140,000 or so clones in the sample, 81% were seen once. The sample consisted of peripheral blood. Receptor source: a human donor in a cohort sampled during active COVID-19.

This chain connects TRBV7-8 to TRBJ2-3, with D unclear. Germline loops: CDR1 SGHVS, CDR2 FQNEAQ. The V and J ends lost 8 bases and 6 bases respectively, with 12 bases between them. The CDR3 has 12 residues. CDR3 amino acids: CASGPRVDTQYF. In nucleotides, the CDR3 is TGTGCCAGCGGGCCACGCGTGGATACGCAGTATTTT.

This chain links TRBV5-3 with TRBJ2-5, with 9 bases that match TRBD1. TRBV5-3 is designated an ORF whose function remains uncertain. Trimming cost V 3 bases and J 1 base; bases outside gene matches: 4. This CDR3 contains 15 residues. This CDR3 reads CARSSGTGRQETQYF. DNA for the CDR3: TGTGCCAGAAGCTCCGGGACAGGGCGCCAAGAGACCCAGTACTTC.

V and J are TRBV7-9 and TRBJ2-7; 9 nucleotides line up with TRBD2. Losses at the gene ends were 1 base for V and 3 bases for J; bases not matched to a gene: 4. Germline V gene data show CDR1 as SEHNR and CDR2 as FQNEAQ (reference sequence). CDR3 length: 15 residues. The CDR3 DNA sequence: TGTGCCAGCAGCTTAGGGGCTAGCGGGAACTACGAGCAGTACTTC. It specifies CASSLGASGNYEQYF. Using reference TRBV7-9 and TRBJ2-7 for the parts outside the CDR3, the full variable domain is DTGVSQNPRHKITKRGQNVTFRCDPISEHNRLYWYRQTLGQGPEFLTYFQNEAQLEKSRLLSDRFSAERPKGSFSTLEIQRTEQGDSAMYLCASSLGASGNYEQYFGPGTRLTVT.

The count of this clone is one. The chain is built from TRBV6-1 and TRBJ1-4; TRBD1 agrees at 8 bases. The CDR3 contains 14 residues. Germline trimming cut 3 bases from V and 4 bases from J; bases unmatched to any gene: 1. Germline lookup yields CDR1 MNHNS and CDR2 SASEGT. This chain's CDR3 is CASSDGQGNEKLFF. The CDR3 nucleotides are TGTGCCAGCAGTGACGGACAGGGTAATGAAAAACTGTTTTTT.

V is TRBV9 and J is TRBJ2-2; maybe TRBD2 (5 bases). Germline V gene lookup returns CDR1 SGDLS and CDR2 YYNGEE. V gave up 3 bases and J gave up 6 bases, with 15 bases separating them. The CDR3 has 15 residues. CDR3 amino acids: CASSEPGKAPGELFF. CDR3 nucleotides: TGTGCCAGCAGCGAACCGGGAAAGGCCCCCGGGGAGCTGTTTTTT.

The chain couples TRBV5-4 to TRBJ1-1; tentatively, D is TRBD1 (5 bases). The CDR3 totals 13 residues. Germline V CDR1 and CDR2: SGHNT, YYREEE (reference sequence). The V end was cut by 4 bases, the J end by 3 bases, with 10 bases between. The CDR3 nucleotides read TGTGCCAGCAGCCGCGGGACGGACACTGAAGCTTTCTTT. It translates to CASSRGTDTEAFF.

CDR3 sequence (DNA): TGTGCCAGCAGTGAAAGGGCGGGTAATGGCTACACCTTC. Residues: CASSERAGNGYTF. The V and J genes are TRBV6-1 and TRBJ1-2; D remains unclear. V was pared by 2 bases and J by 6 bases, with 10 bases between. CDR3 length: 13 amino acids. CDR1 is MNHNS and CDR2 is SASEGT in the germline V gene.

CDR3 nucleotides: TGTGCCAGCAGTCCTAACTCGGGCAATGAGCAGTTCTTC. It translates to CASSPNSGNEQFF. V and J are TRBV2 and TRBJ2-1, with no clear D. The CDR3 runs 13 residues. The V and J ends lost 5 bases and 6 bases respectively, with 11 bases between them. Per germline, CDR1 SNHLY and CDR2 FYNNEI.

This chain uses TRBV29-1 with TRBJ2-3; 8 bases map to TRBD2. CDR3 size: 18 residues. The germline gives CDR1 SQVTM, CDR2 ANQGSEA. V trimming: 3 bases; J trimming: 4 bases; junction bases outside the gene matches: 18. This chain's CDR3 is CSVEEGVSAGGLADTQYF. DNA of the CDR3: TGCAGCGTTGAGGAAGGGGTGAGTGCGGGAGGCCTCGCAGATACGCAGTATTTT.

This clone has only a few counts. The chain recombines TRBV2 with TRBJ2-7, with 9 bases aligning to TRBD1. CDR3 length: 15 amino acids. The V and J ends lost 6 bases and 6 bases, in that order; junction bases with no gene match: 12. From germline, CDR1 is SNHLY and CDR2 FYNNEI. The CDR3 sequence: CASRLPGTGLGEQYF. In DNA, the CDR3 is TGTGCCAGCAGACTCCCCGGGACAGGGCTTGGCGAGCAGTACTTC.

The rearrangement uses TRBV7-9 and TRBJ2-5; 9 nucleotides line up with TRBD1. The ends lost 4 bases at V and 4 bases at J; junction bases unmatched: 10. This CDR3 is 16 amino acids long. From germline, CDR1 is SEHNR and CDR2 FQNEAQ (reference sequence). DNA for the CDR3: TGTGCCAGCAGCTCTCCTCACAGGGGGCAAAGAGAGACCCAGTACTTC. It translates to CASSSPHRGQRETQYF.

V and J are TRBV5-8 and TRBJ2-5; D is ambiguous. The CDR3 consists of 14 residues. V was shortened by 1 base and J by 3 bases, with 10 bases between the two germline ends. Germline CDR1 SGHTS, CDR2 YDEGEE. The chain's CDR3 is CASSLLNYEETQYF. The CDR3 DNA is TGTGCCAGCAGCTTGTTGAACTATGAAGAGACCCAGTACTTC. Full variable domain (missing parts from reference TRBV5-8 and TRBJ2-5): EAGVTQSPTHLIKTRGQQATLRCSPISGHTSVYWYQQALGLGLQFLLWYDEGEERNRGNFPPRFSGRQFPNYSSELNVNALELEDSALYLCASSLLNYEETQYFGPGTRLLVL.

The chain employs TRBV7-2 and TRBJ2-2; TRBD2 agrees at 8 bases. J gave up 4 bases and V 3 bases, and 10 bases lay outside the gene matches. Germline assignment: CDR1 SGHTA and CDR2 FQGNSA. The CDR3 is 17 amino acids. The CDR3 DNA reads TGTGCCAGCAGCTTTGAAGGGACTAGGGGCCCCACCGGGGAGCTGTTTTTT. It translates to CASSFEGTRGPTGELFF. The whole variable domain, filled in from reference TRBV7-2 and TRBJ2-2, reads GAGVSQSPSNKVTEKGKDVELRCDPISGHTALYWYRQSLGQGLEFLIYFQGNSAPDKSGLPSDRFSAERTGGSVSTLTIQRTQQEDSAVYLCASSFEGTRGPTGELFFGEGSRLTVL.

V and J are TRBV7-9 and TRBJ2-6; D remains ambiguous. From germline, CDR1 is SEHNR and CDR2 FQNEAQ (reference sequence). The V end lost 6 bases, the J end lost 0 bases, and 9 bases lay between the germline ends. The CDR3 extends over 15 amino acids. DNA for the CDR3: TGTGCCAGCAGGGATACAGACTCTGGGGCCAACGTCCTGACTTTC. It codes for CASRDTDSGANVLTF.

The V gene is TRBV6-4, the J gene TRBJ2-7; 7 bases are a match to TRBD2. The V gene's germline CDR1 is MRHNA and CDR2 SNTAGT. The CDR3 consists of 15 residues. V gave up 4 bases and J gave up 3 bases; unmatched junction bases: 9. DNA of the CDR3: TGTGCCAGCAGTGTCAGCTTCGGGGGGATCTACGAGCAGTACTTC. Protein: CASSVSFGGIYEQYF.

The rearrangement joins TRBV9 to TRBJ1-1, with D possibly matching TRBD1 (6 bases). The CDR3 has 14 amino acids. Germline V gives CDR1 SGDLS, CDR2 YYNGEE. V lost 3 bases to trimming and J lost 3 bases, with 12 bases between them. The CDR3 protein is CASSEQGGDTEAFF. The CDR3 nucleotides read TGTGCCAGCAGCGAACAGGGAGGGGACACTGAAGCTTTCTTT.

V gene TRBV11-1 combines with J gene TRBJ2-7, with 8 positions matching TRBD1. Germline trimming cut 1 base from V and 6 bases from J; bases unmatched to any gene: 5. The CDR3 extends over 14 amino acids. The germline V gene encodes CDR1 SGHAT and CDR2 FQDESV (reference sequence). CDR3 sequence (DNA): TGTGCCAGCAGCTTAGGACAGGGGTACGGCGAGCAGTACTTC. Amino acids: CASSLGQGYGEQYF.

This sequence joins TRBV4-2 and TRBJ2-3; 10 positions agree with TRBD2. This CDR3 has 16 amino acids. Germline values: CDR1 LGHNA, CDR2 YNFKEQ. After removal of 0 bases from V and 6 bases from J, the junction contained 6 bases not matched to a gene. CDR3 in amino acids: CASSQDRAGGSDTQYF. Written as DNA, the CDR3 is TGTGCCAGCAGCCAAGATCGAGCGGGAGGGTCCGATACGCAGTATTTT.

The V gene is TRBV5-6, the J gene TRBJ1-2; tentatively, D is TRBD1 (6 bases). The V gene's germline CDR1 is SGHDT and CDR2 YYEEEE. This CDR3 contains 16 residues. V was shortened by 4 bases and J by 0 bases, with 16 bases between the two germline ends. This CDR3 reads CASSKITGSANYGYTF. The CDR3, as DNA: TGTGCCAGCAGCAAAATAACAGGGTCAGCTAACTATGGCTACACCTTC.

The rearrangement links TRBV7-2 to TRBJ2-5; the match to TRBD2 covers 8 bases. From germline, CDR1 is SGHTA and CDR2 FQGNSA. The CDR3 has 14 residues. Trimming took 3 bases from V and 1 from J; bases not matched to a gene: 1. CDR3 bases: TGTGCCAGCAGCTTCACTAGCGGCCAAGAGACCCAGTACTTC. This translates into CASSFTSGQETQYF. Full variable domain (rest looked up from reference TRBV7-2 and TRBJ2-5): GAGVSQSPSNKVTEKGKDVELRCDPISGHTALYWYRQSLGQGLEFLIYFQGNSAPDKSGLPSDRFSAERTGGSVSTLTIQRTQQEDSAVYLCASSFTSGQETQYFGPGTRLLVL.

The genes are TRBV25-1 and TRBJ2-7, with D perhaps TRBD2 (5 bases). Germline V gene lookup returns CDR1 MGHDK and CDR2 SYGVNS. Deletions cut 2 bases from V and 3 bases from J, with 5 bases between. This CDR3 has 12 amino acids. The CDR3 sequence is CASSEGSYEQYF. Written as DNA, the CDR3 is TGTGCCAGCAGTGAAGGGAGCTACGAGCAGTACTTC.

V gene TRBV28 combines with J gene TRBJ2-7, with TRBD2 matching over 8 bases. In germline, CDR1 is MDHEN, CDR2 SYDVKM. The CDR3 is 13 amino acids. Trimming cost V 6 bases and J 5 bases; bases outside gene matches: 6. The CDR3 sequence is CASSTSGPNEQYF. The DNA of the CDR3 is TGTGCCAGCAGCACTAGCGGTCCCAACGAGCAGTACTTC.

The chain employs TRBV19 and TRBJ1-2, with TRBD1 as a possible D gene (5 bases). Per the germline V gene, CDR1 is LNHDA and CDR2 is SQIVND (reference sequence). The CDR3 has 12 amino acids. Trimming shortened V by 10 bases and J by 8 bases, and 17 bases separated the two germline ends. CDR3 amino acids: CATGHGEEGYTF. DNA of the CDR3: TGTGCCACTGGACATGGGGAGGAGGGCTACACCTTC.

The rearrangement links TRBV19 to TRBJ2-7, with D maybe TRBD2 (6 bases). Deletions cut 7 bases from V and 2 bases from J, with 12 bases between. This CDR3 has 13 residues. Germline CDR1 and CDR2: LNHDA and SQIVND (reference sequence). The CDR3 bases are TGTGCCAGTACCTCGGACTATCCCTACGAGCAGTACTTC. It codes for CASTSDYPYEQYF.

The chain combines TRBV6-6 with TRBJ2-7, with TRBD1 matching 9 bases. CDR1 MNHNY and CDR2 SVGAGI come from the germline V gene (reference sequence). V shed 5 bases, J shed 0 bases, and the junction held 5 bases outside the gene matches. The CDR3 has 15 residues. The CDR3 DNA reads TGTGCCAGCAGTGACAGGGACAGGGACTCCTACGAGCAGTACTTC. Its translation is CASSDRDRDSYEQYF.

This clone was observed once. This chain links TRBV27 with TRBJ2-1; 9 bases agree with TRBD2. Germline CDR1 MNHEY, CDR2 SMNVEV (reference sequence). V lost 2 bases to trimming and J lost 4 bases; unmatched junction nucleotides: 6. The CDR3 totals 16 residues. CDR3 in DNA: TGTGCCAGCAGTTTAGGAGGTCTAGCGGGGTACAATGAGCAGTTCTTC. Translation gives CASSLGGLAGYNEQFF.

The genes are TRBV19 and TRBJ2-2; 8 positions match TRBD1. The CDR3 length is 14 residues. Per the germline V gene, CDR1 is LNHDA and CDR2 is SQIVND (reference sequence). J gave up 1 base and V 8 bases, and 3 bases lay outside the gene matches. The CDR3 DNA is TGTGCCAGTTCCGGGACAGGGAACACCGGGGAGCTGTTTTTT. It yields the protein CASSGTGNTGELFF.

V usage is TRBV7-2 and J usage is TRBJ2-7; TRBD2 matches at 7 bases. V was pared by 4 bases and J by 0 bases, with 18 bases of the junction left unmatched. Germline values: CDR1 SGHTA, CDR2 FQGNSA. The CDR3 covers 19 residues. CDR3 sequence (DNA): TGTGCCAGCAGCTCCCACCCCCTCACCGGTAGCGGGTTCTCCTACGAGCAGTACTTC. The encoded protein is CASSSHPLTGSGFSYEQYF.

Details on this clone: A much larger clone is a single base away; this may be a read error. This chain connects TRBV5-1 to TRBJ2-7; D not resolved. This CDR3 comprises 13 residues. The germline CDR1 and CDR2 sequences are SGHRS and YFSETQ. The V end was cut by 0 bases, the J end by 3 bases, with 7 bases between. The CDR3 spells CASSLEVLYEQYF. CDR3 sequence (DNA): TGCGCCAGCAGCTTGGAAGTACTCTACGAGCAGTACTTC.

The CDR3 protein is CASSLTGAGYGYTF. The CDR3 nucleotides read TGTGCCAGCAGCTTAACGGGAGCGGGCTATGGCTACACCTTC. The J gene is TRBJ1-2, the V gene TRBV7-9; D is unclear. Trimming stripped 2 bases from V and 4 bases from J, with 11 bases between. The CDR3 length is 14 residues. Looked up from germline, CDR1 is SEHNR and CDR2 is FQNEAQ (reference sequence).